The 15 T cell receptor beta chains in this list originate from one sample, sequenced in a study of cytotoxic CD8 clonotypes in ibrutinib-treated CLL. TCRdb's table, derived via immunoSEQ multiplex PCR, lists solely in-frame clones and lacks some. The sample records tens of thousands of clones, roughly 84% being singletons. The starting material was PBMCs, obtained before ibrutinib treatment. These TCRs come from a human donor with chronic lymphocytic leukemia.

V gene TRBV7-3 combines with J gene TRBJ2-3; 10 bases match TRBD2. The ends lost 1 base at V and 2 bases at J; junction bases unmatched: 9. The CDR3 is made up of 18 amino acids. Germline V gene data show CDR1 as SGHTA and CDR2 as FQGTGA. The CDR3: CASSLRGLAGALTDTQYF. The CDR3 DNA follows: TGTGCCAGCAGCTTAAGGGGGCTAGCGGGAGCGCTCACAGATACGCAGTATTTT.

The chain recombines TRBV6-1 with TRBJ2-1; D remains ambiguous. Per germline, CDR1 MNHNS and CDR2 SASEGT. V lost 2 bases, J lost 6 bases, and 5 bases lay in between. The CDR3 has 12 residues. CDR3 region: CASSEYFNEQFF. The DNA of the CDR3 is TGTGCCAGCAGTGAATACTTCAATGAGCAGTTCTTC.

The rearrangement links TRBV5-4 to TRBJ2-2, with D tentatively TRBD2 (6 bases). The CDR3 loop spans 16 amino acids. CDR1 and CDR2 (germline): SGHNT, YYREEE (reference sequence). V was trimmed by 6 bases and J by 5 bases, leaving 20 bases between them. The CDR3 DNA reads TGTGCCAGCACCCCTCAGGAGGGATGGGGGACCGGGGAGCTGTTTTTT. Its protein is CASTPQEGWGTGELFF.

This chain uses TRBV27 with TRBJ2-1, with D uncertain. The CDR3 length is 12 residues. Trimming took off 2 bases at V and 4 bases at J, with 3 bases between the two ends. Germline lookup yields CDR1 MNHEY and CDR2 SMNVEV (reference sequence). In DNA form, the CDR3 reads TGTGCCAGCAGTTTACCGTACAATGAGCAGTTCTTC. The encoded protein is CASSLPYNEQFF.

The gene calls are TRBV7-3 and TRBJ2-1, with 8 bases that match TRBD2. With 4 bases clipped from V and 3 bases from J, the junction kept 11 bases outside the gene matches. The CDR3 loop spans 17 amino acids. Germline CDR1 reads SGHTA; CDR2 reads FQGTGA. CDR3 sequence: CASSSGSGGPGYNEQFF. The CDR3 DNA follows: TGTGCCAGCAGCTCAGGTTCGGGAGGGCCCGGCTACAATGAGCAGTTCTTC. The full variable domain, in which reference TRBV7-3 and TRBJ2-1 provide the parts outside the CDR3, is GAGVSQTPSNKVTEKGKYVELRCDPISGHTALYWYRQSLGQGPEFLIYFQGTGAADDSGLPNDRFFAVRPEGSVSTLKIQRTERGDSAVYLCASSSGSGGPGYNEQFFGPGTRLTVL.

The rearrangement uses TRBV28 and TRBJ2-2; D may be TRBD1 or TRBD2 (5 bases each). V lost 4 bases, J lost 2 bases, and 23 bases lay in between. CDR1 is MDHEN, CDR2 SYDVKM, per germline. This CDR3 comprises 19 residues. CDR3 DNA: TGTGCCAGCAGTTCTAAACGATGGAGATCCGGGACCAACACCGGGGAGCTGTTTTTT. Translated, it gives CASSSKRWRSGTNTGELFF. Looking up the rest from reference TRBV28 and TRBJ2-2 gives the full variable domain: DVKVTQSSRYLVKRTGEKVFLECVQDMDHENMFWYRQDPGLGLRLIYFSYDVKMKEKGDIPEGYSVSREKKERFSLILESASTNQTSMYLCASSSKRWRSGTNTGELFFGEGSRLTVL.

This clone was counted only a few times. The chain links TRBV11-2 to TRBJ2-7; the D is unclear. The CDR3 sequence is 11 residues long. Trimming removed 4 bases from V and 5 bases from J, with 6 bases in between. In germline, CDR1 is SGHAT, CDR2 FQNNGV. CDR3: CASSYDHEQYF. CDR3 DNA: TGTGCCAGCAGCTACGACCACGAGCAGTACTTC. Together with reference TRBV11-2 and TRBJ2-7, the CDR3 gives the full variable domain: EAGVAQSPRYKIIEKRQSVAFWCNPISGHATLYWYQQILGQGPKLLIQFQNNGVVDDSQLPKDRFSAERLKGVDSTLKIQPAKLEDSAVYLCASSYDHEQYFGPGTRLTVT.

This sequence joins TRBV2 and TRBJ1-5; a weak D match, TRBD1 (6 bases). This CDR3 has 16 amino acids. Trimming took off 6 bases at V and 0 bases at J, with 15 bases between the two ends. Germline lookup yields CDR1 SNHLY and CDR2 FYNNEI. CDR3 region: CASSLQGGNSNQPQHF. In DNA, the CDR3 is TGTGCCAGCAGCCTACAGGGAGGAAATAGCAATCAGCCCCAGCATTTT.

The chain uses TRBV5-6 and TRBJ2-1; D is unresolved. V lost 3 bases to trimming and J lost 2 bases, with 6 bases between them. There are 13 residues in the CDR3. CDR1 is SGHDT, CDR2 YYEEEE, per germline. The CDR3 loop reads CASSSTPYNEQFF. The CDR3 DNA reads as TGTGCCAGCAGCTCGACACCCTACAATGAGCAGTTCTTC.

The rearrangement uses TRBV7-3 and TRBJ2-3; no firm D call. Trimming cost V 2 bases and J 0 bases, with 9 bases left between them. The CDR3 covers 15 residues. Germline CDR1 SGHTA, CDR2 FQGTGA. CDR3: CASSLEGSSTDTQYF. DNA for the CDR3: TGTGCCAGCAGCTTAGAAGGGTCCAGCACAGATACGCAGTATTTT.

The chain uses TRBV29-1 and TRBJ2-1; TRBD1 aligns across 10 bases. V dropped 4 bases and J dropped 5; count of bases not matched to a gene: 2. Germline V gene lookup returns CDR1 SQVTM and CDR2 ANQGSEA. The CDR3 loop spans 13 amino acids. The CDR3 is CSVGQGADNEQFF. CDR3 sequence (DNA): TGCAGCGTTGGACAGGGGGCTGACAATGAGCAGTTCTTC.

This clone has a handful of counts. The chain carries TRBV7-8 and TRBJ2-7; D not resolved. The CDR3 is 15 amino acids. V was pared by 6 bases and J by 0 bases, with 15 bases between. Germline assignment: CDR1 SGHVS and CDR2 FQNEAQ. CDR3 protein: CASRPLALSSYEQYF. CDR3 DNA: TGTGCCAGCAGACCATTGGCTCTAAGCTCCTACGAGCAGTACTTC.

V gene TRBV11-2 combines with J gene TRBJ1-1, with 7 bases lining up with TRBD1. The CDR3 consists of 14 residues. The J segment lost 5 bases and the V segment lost 5 bases, leaving 8 bases of the junction unmatched. Germline-derived CDR1 and CDR2 are SGHAT and FQNNGV. The CDR3 spells CASSQQGWTTEAFF. Here the CDR3 DNA reads TGTGCCAGCAGCCAACAGGGGTGGACGACTGAAGCTTTCTTT.

The chain couples TRBV29-1 to TRBJ2-1; the D gene is possibly TRBD2 (5 bases). Germline CDR1 SQVTM, CDR2 ANQGSEA. V gave up 5 bases and J gave up 8 bases, with 22 bases separating them. The CDR3 covers 15 residues. CDR3 in DNA: TGCAGCGTTTTCGCGGTGGGAGTAATGGACGATGAGCAGTTCTTC. Protein sequence: CSVFAVGVMDDEQFF.

V gene TRBV18 combines with J gene TRBJ2-2; TRBD1 aligns across 8 bases. Germline-derived CDR1 and CDR2 are KGHSH and LQKENI. V lost 0 bases to trimming and J lost 4 bases; unmatched junction nucleotides: 10. CDR3 size: 18 residues. DNA for the CDR3: TGTGCCAGCTCACCACCGAAGACAGGGGAGATGGGCACCGGGGAGCTGTTTTTT. Protein: CASSPPKTGEMGTGELFF. Filled out from reference TRBV18 and TRBJ2-2, the complete variable domain reads NAGVMQNPRHLVRRRGQEARLRCSPMKGHSHVYWYRQLPEEGLKFMVYLQKENIIDESGMPKERFSAEFPKEGPSILRIQQVVRGDSAAYFCASSPPKTGEMGTGELFFGEGSRLTVL.